Below are 31 T cell receptor beta chains sequenced from a single sample in a study of CD8+ T cells in alopecia areata. Sequencing templates came from extracted RNA that was reverse transcribed into cDNA. Assay: immunoSEQ multiplex PCR; the TCRdb copy retains only in-frame clones and omits some. The repertoire holds fewer than 100,000 clones, 40% to 45% seen once, with roughly 0.83% in the top ten. Sequencing input: CD4+ T cells sorted from blood. The receptors derive from a human donor with alopecia areata.

This clone showed up just a few times. The chain uses TRBV29-1 and TRBJ2-3, with no clear D. Trimming took off 7 bases at V and 0 bases at J, with 11 bases between the two ends. Looked up from germline, CDR1 is SQVTM and CDR2 is ANQGSEA. The CDR3 runs to 13 residues. The CDR3 DNA reads TGCAGCGCATCACGTTCTAGCACAGATACGCAGTATTTT. Protein sequence: CSASRSSTDTQYF.

The rearrangement links TRBV30 to TRBJ1-4, with D possibly being TRBD1 (5 bases). Per the germline V gene, CDR1 is GTSNPN and CDR2 is SVGIG (reference sequence). The V end was cut by 4 bases, the J end by 8 bases, with 14 bases between. The CDR3 totals 13 residues. The CDR3 region is CAWTGISGEKLFF. CDR3 nucleotide sequence: TGTGCCTGGACAGGGATTTCAGGAGAAAAACTGTTTTTT.

This clone has a handful of counts. The rearrangement links TRBV5-6 to TRBJ2-7; D is uncertain. V lost 3 bases and J lost 1, with 11 bases in between. CDR1 is SGHDT and CDR2 is YYEEEE in the germline V gene. The CDR3 sequence is 14 residues long. CDR3: CASSSGRRSYEQYF. The CDR3 region has the DNA TGTGCCAGCAGCTCGGGCCGGAGATCCTACGAGCAGTACTTC.

V and J are TRBV29-1 and TRBJ2-7; maybe TRBD2 (5 bases). V was pared by 2 bases and J by 7 bases, with 21 bases between. This CDR3 region has 15 residues. CDR1 and CDR2 from the germline V gene are SQVTM and ANQGSEA. CDR3: CSVEMAASGRGEQYF. In DNA form, the CDR3 reads TGCAGCGTTGAAATGGCAGCTTCGGGGAGAGGGGAGCAGTACTTC.

This clone came up a few times. The rearrangement links TRBV30 to TRBJ2-1; 10 nucleotides align to TRBD2. CDR1 and CDR2 (germline): GTSNPN, SVGIG (reference sequence). The CDR3 runs to 15 residues. V gave up 2 bases and J gave up 5 bases; unmatched junction bases: 6. The CDR3 reads CAWSFSGGTHNEQFF. The DNA for the CDR3 is TGTGCCTGGAGTTTTAGCGGGGGGACCCACAATGAGCAGTTCTTC. Complete variable domain (other parts from reference TRBV30 and TRBJ2-1): SQTIHQWPATLVQPVGSPLSLECTVEGTSNPNLYWYRQAAGRGLQLLFYSVGIGQISSEVPQNLSASRPQDRQFILSSKKLLLSDSGFYLCAWSFSGGTHNEQFFGPGTRLTVL.

V is TRBV30 and J is TRBJ2-6; D remains ambiguous. Germline V gives CDR1 GTSNPN, CDR2 SVGIG (reference sequence). V lost 4 bases to trimming and J lost 2 bases, with 0 bases between them. This CDR3 has 11 amino acids. The DNA for the CDR3 is TGTGCCTGGACTGGGGCCAACGTCCTGACTTTC. As protein: CAWTGANVLTF.

The chain links TRBV5-1 to TRBJ2-5; unclear D gene. This CDR3 contains 13 residues. Deletions cut 0 bases from V and 4 bases from J, with 7 bases between. Germline CDR1 is SGHRS and CDR2 is YFSETQ. CDR3 coding DNA: TGCGCCAGCAGCTTGGGGGTAACAGAGACCCAGTACTTC. Its translation: CASSLGVTETQYF.

V gene TRBV30 combines with J gene TRBJ2-3; D may be TRBD2 (6 bases). The CDR3 length is 12 residues. In germline, CDR1 is GTSNPN, CDR2 SVGIG (reference sequence). CDR3: CARGGGEDTQYF. The CDR3 region has the DNA TGTGCTCGGGGAGGTGGAGAAGATACGCAGTATTTT.

As regards this clone: Germline and junction disagree at one end, which may indicate a read error. The V call is TRBV15, the J call TRBJ2-7; D is perhaps TRBD1 or TRBD2 (7 bases each). Per the germline V gene, CDR1 is LNHNV and CDR2 is YYDKDF (reference sequence). This CDR3 comprises 13 residues. The CDR3 sequence is CATSRDSGRGLDF. The CDR3 DNA is TGTGCCACCAGCAGAGATTCGGGGAGGGGGCTGGACTTC.

The rearrangement joins TRBV7-2 to TRBJ2-1; 11 bases are a match to TRBD2. The CDR3 runs 15 residues. CDR1 and CDR2 from the germline V gene are SGHTA and FQGNSA. J lost 7 bases, V lost 7 bases, and 9 bases had no gene match. The CDR3 nucleotides read TGTGCCAGCAACCAAAGACTAGCGGGACAAAATGAGCAGTTCTTC. Translation gives CASNQRLAGQNEQFF.

By frequency in the sample, this clone is medium-sized. The rearrangement links TRBV9 to TRBJ2-2, with D perhaps TRBD1 (6 bases). The CDR3 runs 13 residues. The V gene's germline CDR1 is SGDLS and CDR2 YYNGEE. Trimming took off 4 bases at V and 5 bases at J, with 9 bases between the two ends. Written as DNA, the CDR3 is TGTGCCAGCAGCTACAGGGTAACCGGGGAGCTGTTTTTT. It translates to CASSYRVTGELFF. The variable domain in full, with the rest retrieved from reference TRBV9 and TRBJ2-2, is DSGVTQTPKHLITATGQRVTLRCSPRSGDLSVYWYQQSLDQGLQFLIQYYNGEERAKGNILERFSAQQFPDLHSELNLSSLELGDSALYFCASSYRVTGELFFGEGSRLTVL.

This chain links TRBV9 with TRBJ2-2; no reliable D call. The CDR3 contains 13 residues. The V gene lost 1 base and the J gene lost 6 bases, with 7 bases spanning the gap. The germline gives CDR1 SGDLS, CDR2 YYNGEE. CDR3 region: CASSVWGSGELFF. CDR3 nucleotide sequence: TGTGCCAGCAGCGTATGGGGTTCCGGGGAGCTGTTTTTT.

Here the CDR3 reads CASSQGGDETSGRRNEQYF. CDR3 DNA sequence: TGCGCCAGCAGCCAGGGAGGGGACGAGACTAGCGGGAGGAGGAACGAGCAGTACTTC. This chain connects TRBV23-1 to TRBJ2-7; 13 nucleotides match TRBD2. TRBV23-1 is labeled an ORF, and its function is uncertain. The CDR3 extends over 19 amino acids. Germline trimming cut 6 bases from V and 5 bases from J; bases unmatched to any gene: 19.

This clone was seen only a few times. This chain joins TRBV2 and TRBJ2-1, with 11 bases identical to TRBD1. Germline V gives CDR1 SNHLY, CDR2 FYNNEI. The CDR3 is 18 residues long. The junction had 18 bases not matched to a gene; V was cut back by 6 bases and J by 8 bases. The CDR3 sequence: CASRASRLGDRGAHEQFF. The CDR3 DNA follows: TGTGCCAGCAGGGCTTCCCGACTGGGGGACAGGGGGGCCCATGAGCAGTTCTTC.

The chain is built from TRBV5-1 and TRBJ2-3; D assignment may be TRBD1 or TRBD2 (6 bases each). CDR1 and CDR2 (germline): SGHRS, YFSETQ. Trimming pared 6 bases from V and 2 bases from J, leaving 16 bases between. The CDR3 contains 15 residues. The CDR3 loop is CASTREGGVTDTQYF. DNA of the CDR3: TGCGCCAGCACCCGCGAGGGGGGCGTCACAGATACGCAGTATTTT.

The genes are TRBV30 and TRBJ2-7; D unclear. With 1 base removed from V and 8 bases from J, the gap between germline ends came to 9 bases. The germline gives CDR1 GTSNPN, CDR2 SVGIG (reference sequence). This CDR3 is 11 amino acids long. The CDR3 region is CAWSEESQQYF. As DNA, the CDR3 is TGTGCCTGGAGTGAAGAGAGCCAGCAGTACTTC.

This clone showed up just a few times. CDR3 bases: TGCAGCGTCACCCCCGGGACAGGGGGTGGCGAGCAGTACTTC. It codes for CSVTPGTGGGEQYF. This chain joins TRBV29-1 and TRBJ2-7; 11 positions agree with TRBD1. Germline V lookup: CDR1 SQVTM, CDR2 ANQGSEA. The CDR3 has 14 amino acids. V was pared by 6 bases and J by 6 bases, with 10 bases of the junction left unmatched.

This clone was seen more than once but under ten times. This chain links TRBV28 with TRBJ1-1; weak D call: TRBD1 (6 bases). This CDR3 spans 12 amino acids. V lost 6 bases to trimming and J lost 7 bases, with 12 bases between them. From germline, CDR1 is MDHEN and CDR2 SYDVKM. CDR3 nucleotides: TGTGCCAGCAGCCAGGCAGGGGATGAAGCTTTCTTT. Its protein product is CASSQAGDEAFF. The variable domain in full, with the rest retrieved from reference TRBV28 and TRBJ1-1, is DVKVTQSSRYLVKRTGEKVFLECVQDMDHENMFWYRQDPGLGLRLIYFSYDVKMKEKGDIPEGYSVSREKKERFSLILESASTNQTSMYLCASSQAGDEAFFGQGTRLTVV.

Details on this clone: The DNA is omitted, as the CDR3 cannot be located on it reliably, and the CDR3 follows TCRdb's listing. V usage is TRBV14 and J usage is TRBJ2-1; the table calls TRBD2, which could not be checked here. Ends included, the CDR3 has 13 residues. The germline V gene has CDR1 SGHDN and CDR2 FVKESK. The CDR3 loop reads CASSQVASGTRFF.

This clone has ten or more counts. V and J are TRBV14 and TRBJ2-7; possible D gene TRBD1, 6 bases. V was trimmed by 3 bases and J by 6 bases, leaving 12 bases between them. The germline gives CDR1 SGHDN, CDR2 FVKESK. CDR3 size: 13 residues. CDR3 bases: TGTGCCAGCAGCCAGCCGAGAGGGGGCGAGCAGTACTTC. Amino acid sequence: CASSQPRGGEQYF. The full variable domain, its missing parts supplied by reference TRBV14 and TRBJ2-7, is EAGVTQFPSHSVIEKGQTVTLRCDPISGHDNLYWYRRVMGKEIKFLLHFVKESKQDESGMPNNRFLAERTGGTYSTLKVQPAELEDSGVYFCASSQPRGGEQYFGPGTRLTVT.

The sample holds a few counts of this clone. This chain connects TRBV29-1 to TRBJ1-5; D is undetermined. The germline V and J ends were trimmed by 4 bases and 1 base, with 8 bases remaining between them. The CDR3 extends over 13 amino acids. Germline loops: CDR1 SQVTM, CDR2 ANQGSEA. The CDR3 is CSVGWESNQPQHF. The CDR3 nucleotides read TGCAGCGTTGGGTGGGAGAGCAATCAGCCCCAGCATTTT.

CDR3 protein: CASSPLAGANTGELFF. In DNA form, the CDR3 reads TGCGCCAGCAGCCCGTTAGCGGGAGCGAACACCGGGGAGCTGTTTTTT. This chain connects TRBV5-1 to TRBJ2-2, with 9 bases matching TRBD2. CDR1 is SGHRS and CDR2 is YFSETQ in the germline V gene. Trimming removed 4 bases from V and 0 bases from J; junction bases left unmatched: 4. CDR3 size: 16 residues.

J is TRBJ2-5 and V is TRBV29-1; D is unclear. The end of the DNA fits TRBJ2-7 better, so the J call may be wrong. Germline-derived CDR1 and CDR2 are SQVTM and ANQGSEA. This CDR3 spans 11 amino acids. Here the CDR3 reads CSVPDGVEQYF. CDR3 DNA sequence: TGCAGCGTGCCGGACGGAGTCGAGCAGTACTTC.

The table lists this clone with a few counts. The chain is built from TRBV29-1 and TRBJ2-5, with D possibly being TRBD1 (5 bases). Trimming removed 4 bases at V and 5 bases at J, with 8 bases between. CDR3 length equals 11 residues. The V gene's germline CDR1 is SQVTM and CDR2 ANQGSEA. CDR3 DNA sequence: TGCAGCGTTGCAGGGCCCGAGACCCAGTACTTC. This translates into CSVAGPETQYF.

This clone appeared once. The chain is built from TRBV30 and TRBJ2-7, with D tentatively TRBD2 (6 bases). The germline gives CDR1 GTSNPN, CDR2 SVGIG (reference sequence). The CDR3 totals 13 residues. V was cut by 0 bases and J by 5 bases, with 11 bases left in between. The CDR3 loop is CAWSVRGSHEQYF. The CDR3 bases are TGTGCCTGGAGTGTACGGGGGAGCCACGAGCAGTACTTC.

This chain's CDR3 is CSATTAEWYEQYF. Here the CDR3 DNA reads TGCAGCGCCACAACTGCTGAGTGGTACGAGCAGTACTTC. The chain links TRBV29-1 to TRBJ2-7, with D uncertain. Trimming pared 7 bases from V and 4 bases from J, leaving 17 bases between. The germline V gene encodes CDR1 SQVTM and CDR2 ANQGSEA. The CDR3 has 13 residues.

The chain couples TRBV5-1 to TRBJ2-1; possibly TRBD1 or TRBD2 for D (5 bases each). This CDR3 is 15 amino acids long. V shed 4 bases and J shed 6 bases, with 17 bases lying between them. Germline lookup yields CDR1 SGHRS and CDR2 YFSETQ. The CDR3 sequence: CASSPRDQKVNEQFF. The CDR3 DNA follows: TGCGCCAGCAGCCCCCGGGACCAGAAAGTCAATGAGCAGTTCTTC.

The chain employs TRBV29-1 and TRBJ1-2; possibly TRBD1 for D (6 bases). The CDR3 has 14 amino acids. Germline V lookup: CDR1 SQVTM, CDR2 ANQGSEA. V was trimmed by 6 bases and J by 0 bases, leaving 14 bases between them. CDR3 region: CSVGTDRTNYGYTF. CDR3 nucleotide sequence: TGCAGCGTCGGTACAGACAGGACTAACTATGGCTACACCTTC. Full variable domain (rest looked up from reference TRBV29-1 and TRBJ1-2): SAVISQKPSRDICQRGTSLTIQCQVDSQVTMMFWYRQQPGQSLTLIATANQGSEATYESGFVIDKFPISRPNLTFSTLTVSNMSPEDSSIYLCSVGTDRTNYGYTFGSGTRLTVV.

This clone was counted only a few times. The chain recombines TRBV29-1 with TRBJ1-5; a possible D gene is TRBD1 (5 bases). The length of the CDR3 is 13 residues. In germline, CDR1 is SQVTM, CDR2 ANQGSEA. V shed 4 bases and J shed 5 bases, with 12 bases lying between them. CDR3 sequence (DNA): TGCAGCGTTGGGGACCCTAACGATCAGCCCCAGCATTTT. Its protein product is CSVGDPNDQPQHF.

The CDR3 sequence: CARIDRDSSYEQYF. The CDR3 nucleotides read TGCGCCAGGATAGATCGGGACAGCTCCTACGAGCAGTACTTC. This rearrangement joins TRBV23-1 to TRBJ2-7; 7 bases line up with TRBD1. TRBV23-1 is an ORF; its function is uncertain. The junction had 8 bases not matched to a gene; V was cut back by 9 bases and J by 0 bases. This CDR3 comprises 14 residues.

This clone was observed a handful of times. The CDR3 sequence: CSVARWDEQFF. CDR3 nucleotide sequence: TGCAGCGTTGCCCGTTGGGATGAGCAGTTCTTC. The chain has TRBV29-1 and TRBJ2-1, with D uncertain. The CDR3 is 11 residues long. V was shortened by 4 bases and J by 8 bases, with 9 bases between the two germline ends. Germline-derived CDR1 and CDR2 are SQVTM and ANQGSEA.